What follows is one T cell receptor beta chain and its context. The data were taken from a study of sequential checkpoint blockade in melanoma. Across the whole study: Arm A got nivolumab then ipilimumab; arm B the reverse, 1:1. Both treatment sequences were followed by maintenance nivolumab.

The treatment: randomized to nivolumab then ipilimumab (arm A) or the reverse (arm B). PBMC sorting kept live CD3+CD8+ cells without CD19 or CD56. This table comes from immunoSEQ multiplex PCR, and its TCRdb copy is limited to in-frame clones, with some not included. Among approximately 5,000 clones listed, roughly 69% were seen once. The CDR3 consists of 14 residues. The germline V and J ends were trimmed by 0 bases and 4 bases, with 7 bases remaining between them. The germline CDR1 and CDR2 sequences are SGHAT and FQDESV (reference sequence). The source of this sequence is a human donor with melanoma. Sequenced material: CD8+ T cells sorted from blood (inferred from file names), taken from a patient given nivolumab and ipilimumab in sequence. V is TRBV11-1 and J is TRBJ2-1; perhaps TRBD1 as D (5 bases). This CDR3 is CASSLAQEYNEQFF. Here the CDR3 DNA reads TGTGCCAGCAGCTTAGCACAGGAATACAATGAGCAGTTCTTC.